This record looks at one T cell receptor beta chain sequence and its context. An approximately 210 ng quantity of DNA, tens of thousands of T cell genomes, went into the sorted-subset replicate PCRs. Sequenced by immunoSEQ multiplex PCR; TCRdb stores in-frame clones only, minus some. The sample yields about 2,100,000 clones, approximately 94% seen once. The entry originates in a study of shared clonotypes between healthy human individuals. Study background: The donors, two women and a few men, were aged 18 to 49. Per donor, three plates held CD4 naive cells, three held CD4 memory, two held CD8 naive and one held CD8 memory.

CD45RO-negative CD8 cells positively selected for CCR7 made up the naive population, which excluded terminally differentiated effector memory CD45RA+ cells. V was clipped by 1 base and J by 7 bases; unmatched bases: 4. CDR3 length equals 15 residues. Looked up from germline, CDR1 is MGHDK and CDR2 is SYGVNS. The gene calls are TRBV25-1 and TRBJ2-1, with 10 bases lining up with TRBD2. The sequence was collected from a man between 18 and 29 years old in good health. Some clones in this sample may be carry-over from other donors' samples. Sequencing used naive CD8+ T cells from PBMCs. For the CDR3, the DNA is TGTGCCAGCAGTGAATTGAGCGGGAGGGGGAATGAGCAGTTCTTC. Translation: CASSELSGRGNEQFF.